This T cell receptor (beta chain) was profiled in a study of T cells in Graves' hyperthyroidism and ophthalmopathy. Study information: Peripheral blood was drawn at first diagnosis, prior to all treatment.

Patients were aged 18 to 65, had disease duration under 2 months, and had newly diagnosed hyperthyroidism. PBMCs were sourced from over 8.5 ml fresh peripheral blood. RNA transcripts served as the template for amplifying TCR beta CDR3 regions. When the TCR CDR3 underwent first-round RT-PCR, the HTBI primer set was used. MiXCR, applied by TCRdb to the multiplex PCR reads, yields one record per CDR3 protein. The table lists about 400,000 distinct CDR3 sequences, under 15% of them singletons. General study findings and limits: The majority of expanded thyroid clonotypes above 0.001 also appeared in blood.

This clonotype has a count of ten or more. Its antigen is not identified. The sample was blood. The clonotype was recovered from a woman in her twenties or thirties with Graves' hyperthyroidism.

This CDR3 reads CASSHGGTNTEAFF. The CDR3 DNA is TGTGCCAGCAGCCATGGCGGGACGAACACTGAAGCTTTCTTT. The chain employs TRBV27 and TRBJ1-1, with D maybe TRBD1 (5 bases). The germline V gene encodes CDR1 MNHEY and CDR2 SMNVEV (reference sequence). V lost 6 bases, J lost 1 base, and 12 bases lay in between. This CDR3 region has 14 residues.